The following is a T cell receptor beta chain sequence with its context. What it binds is not known. Participating donors were healthy, HIV-negative adults free of recent acute infections or vaccinations. Per germline, CDR1 KGHSH and CDR2 LQKENI. The trim removed 3 bases at V and 3 bases at J, leaving 9 bases unmatched. The CDR3 is made up of 18 amino acids. This sample stems from a study of shared clonotypes between healthy human individuals. Overall study context: Per-donor plates numbered three CD4 naive, three CD4 memory, two CD8 naive and one CD8 memory.

The assay used deep level. Here immunoSEQ multiplex PCR was the method, and the copy in TCRdb shows in-frame clones only, minus some. The table lists over 950,000 clones, 70% to 85% of them singletons. Notes on the study in general: A handful of donors had about 5.1% of their naive CD4 clonotypes in common.

The chain links TRBV18 to TRBJ1-4, with 11 positions matching TRBD1. The specimen sequenced was memory CD4+ T cells from PBMCs. As for subset: CD45RA-negative fraction. The TCR comes from a man between 18 and 29 years old in good health. Some clones in this sample may be carry-over from other donors' samples. In DNA, the CDR3 is TGTGCCAGCTCACCCCGGACAGGGGGCGGCGCAGCTAATGAAAAACTGTTTTTT. Protein sequence: CASSPRTGGGAANEKLFF.